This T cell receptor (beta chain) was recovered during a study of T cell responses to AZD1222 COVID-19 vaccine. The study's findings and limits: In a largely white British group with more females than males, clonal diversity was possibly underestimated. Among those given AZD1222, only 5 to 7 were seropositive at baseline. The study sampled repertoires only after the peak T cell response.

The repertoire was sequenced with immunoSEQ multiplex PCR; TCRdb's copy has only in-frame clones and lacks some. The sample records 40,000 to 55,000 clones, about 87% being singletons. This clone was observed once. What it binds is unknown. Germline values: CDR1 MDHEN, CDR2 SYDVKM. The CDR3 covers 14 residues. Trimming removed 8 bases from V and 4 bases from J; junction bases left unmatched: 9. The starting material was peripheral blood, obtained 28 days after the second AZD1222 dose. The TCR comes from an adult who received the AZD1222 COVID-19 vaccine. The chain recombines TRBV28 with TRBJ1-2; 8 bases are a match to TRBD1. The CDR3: CASGYRDRLYGYTF. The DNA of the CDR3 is TGTGCCAGCGGATACCGGGACAGGCTCTATGGCTACACCTTC.